A single sample gave rise to the 28 T cell receptor beta chains below, sequenced in a study of blood T cells in healthy people across ages. Primed by a sample-barcoded 5' primer and a J-beta primer mix, a second PCR proceeded for about 7 to 11 cycles. One entry per CDR3 protein results from TCRdb running MiXCR on the 5' RACE reads. The table lists about 800,000 distinct CDR3 sequences, 55% to 70% of them singletons. The source material was blood. The receptors here all came from a man aged 25-45 years in good health.

The rearrangement joins TRBV9 to TRBJ2-6; TRBD1 might be the D (6 bases). Germline CDR1 SGDLS, CDR2 YYNGEE. The CDR3 runs to 16 residues. Trimming took off 1 base at V and 0 bases at J, with 8 bases between the two ends. The CDR3: CASSVTQGSGANVLTF. The CDR3 region has the DNA TGTGCCAGCAGCGTAACACAGGGCTCTGGGGCCAACGTCCTGACTTTC.

This chain uses TRBV18 with TRBJ1-4; D call uncertain. The length of the CDR3 is 16 residues. CDR1 and CDR2 (germline): KGHSH, LQKENI. The V and J ends lost 6 bases and 0 bases respectively, with 14 bases between them. The CDR3 DNA sequence: TGTGCCAGCTCGGCGACCATCCGGGCAACTAATGAAAAACTGTTTTTT. Translated: CASSATIRATNEKLFF.

The chain recombines TRBV29-1 with TRBJ1-2; no reliable D call. Deletions cut 3 bases from V and 3 bases from J, with 5 bases between. The length of the CDR3 is 11 residues. CDR1 is SQVTM and CDR2 is ANQGSEA in the germline V gene. CDR3 in DNA: TGCAGCGTTGACAGCTACTATGGCTACACCTTC. It translates to CSVDSYYGYTF.

This clonotype has more than one count but fewer than ten. The V call is TRBV3-1, the J call TRBJ1-2, with D perhaps matching TRBD1 (6 bases). The germline CDR1 and CDR2 sequences are LGHDT and YNNKEL (reference sequence). There are 15 residues in the CDR3. V lost 3 bases, J lost 0 bases, and 11 bases lay in between. CDR3 nucleotide sequence: TGTGCCAGCAGCCACGGGACACCAACTAACTATGGCTACACCTTC. This sequence encodes CASSHGTPTNYGYTF.

The chain joins TRBV27 to TRBJ1-5, with a possible D match to TRBD1 (6 bases). CDR3 size: 16 residues. Deletions cut 2 bases from V and 7 bases from J, with 18 bases between. The germline V gene encodes CDR1 MNHEY and CDR2 SMNVEV (reference sequence). The CDR3 spells CASSLVSQGAGQPQHF. As DNA, the CDR3 is TGTGCCAGCAGTTTAGTGTCACAGGGAGCGGGACAGCCCCAGCATTTT.

V usage is TRBV6-1 and J usage is TRBJ1-4; TRBD1 might be the D (5 bases). Germline V gene data show CDR1 as MNHNS and CDR2 as SASEGT. V was shortened by 6 bases and J by 8 bases, with 10 bases between the two germline ends. The CDR3 loop spans 12 amino acids. CDR3 residues: CASSASGEKLFF. CDR3 sequence (DNA): TGTGCCAGCAGCGCCTCAGGGGAAAAACTGTTTTTT.

The chain carries TRBV4-3 and TRBJ2-4; D unclear. The DNA end is more similar to TRBJ2-7, so the J call may be wrong. The CDR3 contains 15 residues. Germline CDR1 LGHNA, CDR2 YSLEER. The CDR3 reads CASSQDLKNQYEQYF. CDR3 sequence (DNA): TGCGCCAGCAGCCAAGATTTGAAGAACCAATACGAGCAGTACTTC.

The rearrangement links TRBV6-2 or TRBV6-3 to TRBJ2-1; 14 bases match TRBD2. Germline-derived CDR1 and CDR2 are MNHEY and SVGEGT. The CDR3 extends over 14 amino acids. V lost 5 bases and J lost 8; bases outside the gene matches: 2. The CDR3 sequence: CASSRLAGGHEQFF. The CDR3, as DNA: TGTGCCAGCAGTCGACTAGCGGGGGGGCATGAGCAGTTCTTC.

The rearrangement uses TRBV29-1 and TRBJ2-1; a weak D match, TRBD2 (6 bases). CDR1 and CDR2 from the germline V gene are SQVTM and ANQGSEA. This CDR3 contains 13 residues. The V and J ends lost 4 bases and 6 bases respectively, with 13 bases between them. Here the CDR3 DNA reads TGCAGCGTTGCAGGGCGAGCGGGCAATGAGCAGTTCTTC. Protein: CSVAGRAGNEQFF.

The V and J genes are TRBV28 and TRBJ2-4; no clear D. The J call is uncertain, as TRBJ2-7 better fits the DNA end. Germline V lookup: CDR1 MDHEN, CDR2 SYDVKM. CDR3 size: 13 residues. CDR3 amino acids: CASRRPGWYEQYF. CDR3 sequence (DNA): TGTGCCAGCAGGCGTCCAGGATGGTACGAGCAGTACTTC.

The chain has TRBV10-2 and TRBJ1-6; no definite D call. This CDR3 has 15 residues. The germline V gene has CDR1 WSHSY and CDR2 SAAADI. V lost 7 bases, J lost 7 bases, and 17 bases lay in between. The CDR3 protein is CASTRSLQENSPLHF. The DNA of the CDR3 is TGCGCCAGCACCAGGTCCCTCCAGGAGAATTCACCCCTCCACTTT.

This clonotype was seen a few times. The chain couples TRBV29-1 to TRBJ1-2; possible D gene TRBD1, 6 bases. Germline values: CDR1 SQVTM, CDR2 ANQGSEA. Trimming removed 0 bases at V and 6 bases at J, with 8 bases between. The CDR3 is 12 residues long. CDR3 sequence (DNA): TGCAGCGTTGAAGAGGACAGAGATGGCTACACCTTC. Protein product: CSVEEDRDGYTF.

This sequence joins TRBV11-2 and TRBJ2-1, with D possibly matching TRBD1 (7 bases). The J call could be wrong; TRBJ2-7 is a better fit for the DNA end. The CDR3 totals 18 residues. The germline V gene encodes CDR1 SGHAT and CDR2 FQNNGV. This chain's CDR3 is CASSPGGSGTEPYNEQYF. CDR3 nucleotide sequence: TGTGCCAGCAGCCCAGGGGGTAGCGGTACCGAACCCTACAATGAGCAGTACTTC.

The V and J genes are TRBV5-1 and TRBJ1-1; D unresolved. The CDR3 extends over 14 amino acids. V lost 5 bases and J 1 base, leaving 12 bases between the germline ends. CDR1 is SGHRS and CDR2 is YFSETQ in the germline V gene. The CDR3 DNA follows: TGCGCCAGCAGTGATTCGGACGAGAACACTGAAGCTTTCTTT. The encoded protein is CASSDSDENTEAFF.

The chain combines TRBV7-6 with TRBJ2-7; no reliable D call. Germline V gene sequence: CDR1 SGHVS, CDR2 FNYEAQ. Trimming removed 5 bases from V and 1 base from J, with 12 bases in between. This CDR3 has 14 residues. This CDR3 is CASSTGDGSYEQYF. In nucleotides, the CDR3 is TGTGCCAGCAGCACGGGTGACGGGTCCTACGAGCAGTACTTC. The full variable domain, rest sourced from reference TRBV7-6 and TRBJ2-7, is GAGVSQSPRYKVTKRGQDVALRCDPISGHVSLYWYRQALGQGPEFLTYFNYEAQQDKSGLPNDRFSAERPEGSISTLTIQRTEQRDSAMYRCASSTGDGSYEQYFGPGTRLTVT.

The CDR3 bases are TGCAGCGGTTATACAGGGCGCGAGCAGTACTTC. It specifies CSGYTGREQYF. The chain employs TRBV29-1 and TRBJ2-7; D perhaps matches TRBD1 (6 bases). Germline assignment: CDR1 SQVTM and CDR2 ANQGSEA. V lost 7 bases and J lost 6, with 13 bases in between. There are 11 residues in the CDR3.

The chain couples TRBV28 to TRBJ2-2, with D uncertain. This CDR3 spans 14 amino acids. V lost 8 bases and J 5 bases, leaving 15 bases between the germline ends. The germline gives CDR1 MDHEN, CDR2 SYDVKM. The CDR3 spells CASAIPERTGELFF. The CDR3 DNA follows: TGTGCCAGCGCCATCCCAGAAAGGACCGGGGAGCTGTTTTTT. Variable domain in full (rest from reference TRBV28 and TRBJ2-2): DVKVTQSSRYLVKRTGEKVFLECVQDMDHENMFWYRQDPGLGLRLIYFSYDVKMKEKGDIPEGYSVSREKKERFSLILESASTNQTSMYLCASAIPERTGELFFGEGSRLTVL.

DNA for the CDR3: TGTGCCAGCAGCCTAGGGGCTGGCTCACCCCTCCACTTT. Encoded protein: CASSLGAGSPLHF. The rearrangement joins TRBV7-2 to TRBJ1-6, with TRBD1 as a possible D gene (5 bases). V lost 5 bases and J lost 10, with 12 bases in between. The CDR3 runs to 13 residues. Germline V gives CDR1 SGHTA, CDR2 FQGNSA.

This clonotype appeared a single time. The J gene is TRBJ1-2, the V gene TRBV5-1; the match to TRBD1 covers 9 bases. CDR1 is SGHRS, CDR2 YFSETQ, per germline. The CDR3 length is 15 residues. V lost 4 bases and J lost 2; bases outside the gene matches: 6. CDR3 in DNA: TGCGCCAGCAGCATTGTTGGGACAGGGAACTATGGCTACACCTTC. It encodes CASSIVGTGNYGYTF.

On this clonotype: One junction end disagrees with the germline gene, perhaps due to a read error. The chain has TRBV10-3 and TRBJ2-3; D gene uncertain. Germline assignment: CDR1 ENHRY and CDR2 SYGVKD. CDR3 length: 15 residues. The CDR3 DNA is TGTGCCATCAGGGCCGGAGCCAGAAGCACAGATGCGCAGTATTTT. Amino acid sequence: CAIRAGARSTDAQYF.

V is TRBV7-6 and J is TRBJ2-1, with 7 bases lining up with TRBD2. The CDR3 extends over 16 amino acids. Germline trimming cut 2 bases from V and 3 bases from J; bases unmatched to any gene: 7. The germline CDR1 and CDR2 sequences are SGHVS and FNYEAQ. The CDR3, as DNA: TGTGCCAGCAGCTTATTTGAAGGGACTATCTACAATGAGCAGTTCTTC. This gives the protein CASSLFEGTIYNEQFF.

V is TRBV25-1 and J is TRBJ2-1; tentatively, D is TRBD1 (5 bases). The assigned J gene may be wrong: the sequence end matches TRBJ2-7 better. Germline V gene lookup returns CDR1 MGHDK and CDR2 SYGVNS. This CDR3 is built from 13 residues. The CDR3 sequence is CASSESRAHEQYF. Written as DNA, the CDR3 is TGTGCCAGCAGTGAATCCAGGGCCCACGAGCAGTACTTC.

This rearrangement joins TRBV5-1 to TRBJ2-7; D uncertain. The end of the DNA fits TRBJ2-5 better, so the J call may be wrong. The CDR3 totals 15 residues. CDR1 and CDR2 (germline): SGHRS, YFSETQ. The CDR3 nucleotides are TGCGCCAGCAGCCCTTTGGTCGGCAAACGGGAGACCCAGTACTTC. Encoded protein: CASSPLVGKRETQYF.

CDR3 DNA: TGTGCCAGCAGCTTATCCGGGACAGAGGATAGGGCTTTCTTT. Translated, it gives CASSLSGTEDRAFF. The chain employs TRBV7-3 and TRBJ1-1; 7 nucleotides agree with TRBD1. This CDR3 is built from 14 residues. The germline CDR1 and CDR2 sequences are SGHTA and FQGTGA. V dropped 2 bases and J dropped 11; count of bases not matched to a gene: 11.

On this clonotype itself: Mismatch with germline at one junction end may stem from a read error. V and J are TRBV7-3 and TRBJ2-7, with D hard to call. This CDR3 region has 15 residues. CDR1 SGHTA and CDR2 FQGTGA come from the germline V gene. The DNA for the CDR3 is TGTGCCAGCAACTTAGATGCGGTGAGCTCCTACGAGCAGTACTTC. Residues: CASNLDAVSSYEQYF.

The chain carries TRBV7-2 and TRBJ2-7, with 8 nucleotides matching TRBD1. V lost 6 bases, J lost 2 bases, and 9 bases stayed unmatched. Germline CDR1 is SGHTA and CDR2 is FQGNSA. CDR3 length: 15 amino acids. CDR3 DNA sequence: TGTGCCAGCAGTTATCCGGGACAGGTTCCCTACGAGCAGTACTTC. This codes for CASSYPGQVPYEQYF.

CDR3 nucleotides: TGTGCCAGCAGCCCAGGGATATATAATCAGCCCCAGCATTTT. The encoded protein is CASSPGIYNQPQHF. This chain uses TRBV12-3 or TRBV12-4 with TRBJ1-5, with a possible D match to TRBD1 (5 bases). The V and J ends lost 6 bases and 4 bases respectively, with 13 bases between them. The CDR3 length is 14 residues.

The V call is TRBV2, the J call TRBJ1-4; no clear D. From germline, CDR1 is SNHLY and CDR2 FYNNEI. V gave up 3 bases and J gave up 11 bases, with 10 bases separating them. The CDR3 has 12 residues. Here the CDR3 reads CASSEPPDKLFF. The CDR3 DNA reads TGTGCCAGCAGTGAGCCCCCGGACAAACTGTTTTTT.